The source of this TCR beta chain is a study of cytomegalovirus exposure and HLA in healthy donors. Whole-study findings and limits: Follow-up analysis later connected one missense variant in DCLRE1C with trimming of TCR beta V- and J-genes.

The PCR employed 60 Vbeta primers together with 13 Jbeta primers. The table came from immunoSEQ multiplex PCR; TCRdb's copy has only in-frame clones and leaves some out. The top ten clones hold over 1% of a sample with fewer than 250,000 clones, 70% to 90% of them seen once. Trimming pared 1 base from V and 10 bases from J, leaving 11 bases between. CDR1 and CDR2 (germline): LNHNV, YYDKDF (reference sequence). The CDR3 contains 14 residues. Concerning this clone: Its matching antigen is unknown.

The chain carries TRBV15 and TRBJ1-6; D gene ambiguous. The TCR originated in a human donor in good health. The sample consisted of PBMCs. CDR3 sequence (DNA): TGTGCCACCAGCAGAGTTTCGGGTGAATCACCCCTCCACTTT. Residues: CATSRVSGESPLHF.